Listed below are T cell receptor beta chains from one sample, sequenced in a study of Tregs in tolerant kidney transplant recipients. Libraries were prepared by immunoSEQ multiplex PCR; TCRdb keeps only in-frame clonotypes and omits some of them. The sample has roughly 16,000 clones, roughly 77% seen once; the top ten hold roughly 1.7%. This specimen consisted of Tregs from blood, obtained before the transplant. These receptors came from a human donor who received a combined kidney and bone marrow transplant. CDR3s include the opening cysteine and the closing phenylalanine or tryptophan.

17 TRBV10-3 CAISDPSLAGGRDEQYF
15 TRBV6-5 CASSSLEQGVYGYTF
12 TRBV4-2 CASSQDEGGYTF
14 TRBV7-2 CASSLGASNYGYTF
14 TRBV30 CAWKLAGSADTQYF
15 TRBV30 CAWSVLRTGGNGYTF
15 TRBV7-7 CASSAGQGIPYEQYF
17 TRBV28 CASSLGQLYSGANVLTF
14 TRBV7-2 CASSSGLAPYEQYF
13 TRBV11-1 CASSLIRGYEQYF
16 TRBV5-1 CASSPGRGLAYDTQYF
14 TRBV28 CASSLRGQGDGYTF
16 TRBV6-1 CASSGGLAGGGDTQYF
14 TRBV6-5 CASSRQGFNQPQHF
13 TRBV28 CATWTGISYGYTF
16 TRBV7-9 CASSSSGREMRETQYF
15 TRBV2 CASSEALRGNTEAFF
12 TRBV5-1 CASSWGDREMFF
14 TRBV5-6 CASSLVGSGQGAFF
15 TRBV27 CASRPIPGLQETQYF
15 TRBV18 CASSPLRTAGYEQYF
14 TRBV6-5 CASSSTGLTQPQHF
14 TRBV6-6 CASRLGGSTDTQYF
12 TRBV18 CASSPPDTEAFF
15 TRBV30 CAWSDPGTGDSEQYF
17 TRBV6-4 CASSDFGVSAKNTEAFF
13 TRBV4-3 CASSQDSVNEQFF
17 TRBV5-1 CASSPGTSGAQSYEQYF
15 TRBV19 CASRSRGPSTDTQYF
15 TRBV5-6 CASSLGSRTAYEQYF
13 TRBV10-3 CAISGTSDETQYF
12 TRBV28 CASGGTNTEAFF
13 TRBV19 CASSRTGAHEQYF
15 TRBV15 CATSRDPGGVAGAFF
12 TRBV29-1 CSVQGDDEKLFF
12 TRBV5-1 CASSFLTGEAFF
12 TRBV5-1 CASSLTGVPLHF
11 TRBV20-1 CSARRVNEQFF
19 TRBV14 CASSQGGGQGDPMNTEAFF
15 TRBV6-1 CASSGGTGVWDEQYF
13 TRBV10-3 CAISDPMDSGQFF
15 TRBV4-1 CASSQVRLAGYEQFF
16 TRBV19 CASSIGAGYRGTEAFF
16 TRBV4-1 CASSQDVGRVGQPQHF
13 TRBV10-2 CASSDRRDYEQYF
17 TRBV5-1 CASSAGHRQGAGNTIYF